The next 5 T cell receptor beta chains were all read from a single sample in a study of Ad26.COV2.S vaccination and SARS-CoV-2 variants (dated by TCRdb to about 2021). The sample's treatment or condition label is to be understood as: roughly 19 received Ad26.COV2.S at low or high dose, single or two shots; about 5 received placebo; per-sample allocation not given. For vaccine and placebo recipients, the sequenced repertoires came from samples collected on day 63 after the first injection. Library preparation employed the immunoSEQ multiplex PCR assay. Held by TCRdb, this immuneACCESS table contains in-frame sequences only and omits some clones. Under half of the omission traces to an unresolved V gene where checked; the cause of the rest is unknown. In all, the sample holds some 500,000 clones, and roughly nine tenths of those were seen once. In total, the top ten clones hold about 2.4% of the sample.

The material sequenced was peripheral blood, taken in a trial of Ad26.COV2.S vaccine versus placebo. These receptors originate from a person between 18 and 60 years old who received the Ad26.COV2.S COVID-19 vaccine or a placebo.

The J gene is TRBJ2-1, the V gene TRBV6-5, with 12 bases lining up with TRBD2. This CDR3 contains 15 residues. V was clipped by 8 bases and J by 7 bases; unmatched bases: 9. Per germline, CDR1 MNHEY and CDR2 SVGAGI. The CDR3 bases are TGTGCCAGCTGGACGGGGACTAGCGGGTATAATGAGCAGTTCTTC. It specifies CASWTGTSGYNEQFF.

The chain combines TRBV6-5 with TRBJ1-1; TRBD1 aligns across 8 bases. Looked up from germline, CDR1 is MNHEY and CDR2 is SVGAGI. V was pared by 6 bases and J by 4 bases, with 10 bases of the junction left unmatched. The CDR3 length is 15 residues. CDR3 sequence: CASSPATGGSTEAFF. The CDR3 region has the DNA TGTGCCAGCAGCCCAGCCACAGGGGGATCCACTGAAGCTTTCTTT.

This chain connects TRBV13 to TRBJ2-2; D may be TRBD2 (5 bases). From germline, CDR1 is PRHDT and CDR2 FYEKMQ (reference sequence). The CDR3 has 13 amino acids. The V end lost 5 bases, the J end lost 6 bases, and 10 bases lay between the germline ends. Here the CDR3 reads CASSRGLAGELFF. The CDR3 bases are TGTGCCAGCAGCAGAGGGTTAGCCGGGGAGCTGTTTTTT.

The chain links TRBV29-1 to TRBJ2-5; D is unresolved. The CDR3 runs 12 residues. Trimming removed 5 bases at V and 2 bases at J, with 9 bases between. Germline CDR1 SQVTM, CDR2 ANQGSEA. CDR3 protein: CSVCVNQETQYF. CDR3 bases: TGCAGCGTTTGTGTTAATCAAGAGACCCAGTACTTC.

This clone was seen once. The J gene is TRBJ1-5, the V gene TRBV5-8; no clear D. The CDR3 runs to 16 residues. Trimming removed 3 bases from V and 0 bases from J, with 13 bases in between. The germline gives CDR1 SGHTS, CDR2 YDEGEE. The CDR3, as DNA: TGTGCCAGCAGCTCCGAAAGGTCCTATAGCAATCAGCCCCAGCATTTT. Its protein is CASSSERSYSNQPQHF. Full variable domain (outside the CDR3, taken from reference TRBV5-8 and TRBJ1-5): EAGVTQSPTHLIKTRGQQATLRCSPISGHTSVYWYQQALGLGLQFLLWYDEGEERNRGNFPPRFSGRQFPNYSSELNVNALELEDSALYLCASSSERSYSNQPQHFGDGTRLSIL.